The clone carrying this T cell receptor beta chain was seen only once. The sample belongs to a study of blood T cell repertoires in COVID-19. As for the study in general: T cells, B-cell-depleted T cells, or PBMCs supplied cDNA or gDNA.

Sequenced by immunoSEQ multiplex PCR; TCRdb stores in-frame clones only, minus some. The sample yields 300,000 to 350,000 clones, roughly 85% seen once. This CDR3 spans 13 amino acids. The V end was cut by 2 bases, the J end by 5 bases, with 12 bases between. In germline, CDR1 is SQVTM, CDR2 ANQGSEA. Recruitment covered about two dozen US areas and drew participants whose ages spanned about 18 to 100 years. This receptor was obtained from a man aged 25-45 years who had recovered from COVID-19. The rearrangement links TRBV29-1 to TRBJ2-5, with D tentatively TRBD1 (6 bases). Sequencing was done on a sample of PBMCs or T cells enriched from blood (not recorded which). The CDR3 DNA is TGCAGCGTTGAACCCACAGGGCAGGAGACCCAGTACTTC. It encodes CSVEPTGQETQYF.